This T cell receptor (beta chain) came from a study of cytomegalovirus exposure and HLA in healthy donors. Whole-study results and caveats: In a later analysis, TCR beta V- and J-gene trimming showed a link to a missense DCLRE1C variant.

The sample holds one count of this clone. Antigen unknown. The PCR used 60 Vbeta and 13 Jbeta primers. Authors' analysis steps: Some 80 million unique TCR beta chains, about 12 million shared, were counted in a later analysis. TCRdb keeps only in-frame clones here, not all; method: immunoSEQ multiplex PCR. The V and J calls and clone size are taken from that table; D and trimming were inferred from the DNA. The data contain 200,000 to 250,000 clones, roughly 79% of them singletons. Between the trimmed V and J ends, which lost 5 bases and 4 bases, there was a span of 12 bases. CDR3 length equals 14 residues. Germline V gene data show CDR1 as SGHRS and CDR2 as YFSETQ.

The origin of this receptor is a woman aged 40 to 55 in good health and CMV-seronegative. This chain uses TRBV5-1 with TRBJ2-2, with D possibly TRBD1 on 5 matching bases. Sample: PBMCs. The CDR3 bases are TGCGCCAGCAGGGCAAGGGGCCCCACCGGGGAGCTGTTTTTT. It specifies CASRARGPTGELFF.